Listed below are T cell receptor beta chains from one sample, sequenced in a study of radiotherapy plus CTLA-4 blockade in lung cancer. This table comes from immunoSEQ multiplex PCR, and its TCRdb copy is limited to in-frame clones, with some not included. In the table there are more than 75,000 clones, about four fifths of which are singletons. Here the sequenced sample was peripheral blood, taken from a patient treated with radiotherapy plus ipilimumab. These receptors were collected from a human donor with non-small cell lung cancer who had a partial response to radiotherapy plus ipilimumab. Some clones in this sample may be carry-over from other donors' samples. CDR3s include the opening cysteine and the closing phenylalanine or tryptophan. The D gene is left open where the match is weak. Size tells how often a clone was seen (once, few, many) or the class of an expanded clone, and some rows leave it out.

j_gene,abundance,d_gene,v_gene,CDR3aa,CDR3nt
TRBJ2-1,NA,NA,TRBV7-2,CASSPQGVGNRNEQFF,TGTGCCAGCAGCCCACAAGGGGTAGGGAATCGCAATGAGCAGTTCTTC
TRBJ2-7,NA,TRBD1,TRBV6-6,CTSSRQGHEQYF,TGTACCAGCAGTAGACAGGGCCACGAGCAGTACTTC
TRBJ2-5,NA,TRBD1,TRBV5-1,CASSPWTGNQETQYF,TGCGCCAGCAGCCCTTGGACAGGGAACCAAGAGACCCAGTACTTC
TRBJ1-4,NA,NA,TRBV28,CASSLIGGTNEKLFF,TGTGCCAGCAGTTTGATTGGGGGGACTAATGAAAAACTGTTTTTT
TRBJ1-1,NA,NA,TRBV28,CASSLGHSNTEAFF,TGTGCCAGCAGTTTAGGGCACTCGAACACTGAAGCTTTCTTT
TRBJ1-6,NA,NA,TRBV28,CASSLARAGVRSPLHF,TGTGCCAGCAGTTTGGCCAGGGCAGGCGTTAGGTCACCCCTCCACTTT
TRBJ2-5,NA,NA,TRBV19,CASSINREETQYF,TGTGCCAGTAGTATCAACAGGGAAGAGACCCAGTACTTC
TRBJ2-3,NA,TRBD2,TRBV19,CASGPWASGLWDTQYF,TGTGCCAGTGGCCCCTGGGCTAGCGGCCTCTGGGATACGCAGTATTTT
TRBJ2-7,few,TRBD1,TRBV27,CASRRTPGTGELEQYF,TGTGCCAGTAGACGGACCCCCGGGACAGGGGAGTTGGAGCAGTACTTC
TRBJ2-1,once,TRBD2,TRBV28,CASSLRTSRTYNEQFF,TGTGCCAGCAGTTTGCGGACTAGCCGAACCTACAATGAGCAGTTCTTC